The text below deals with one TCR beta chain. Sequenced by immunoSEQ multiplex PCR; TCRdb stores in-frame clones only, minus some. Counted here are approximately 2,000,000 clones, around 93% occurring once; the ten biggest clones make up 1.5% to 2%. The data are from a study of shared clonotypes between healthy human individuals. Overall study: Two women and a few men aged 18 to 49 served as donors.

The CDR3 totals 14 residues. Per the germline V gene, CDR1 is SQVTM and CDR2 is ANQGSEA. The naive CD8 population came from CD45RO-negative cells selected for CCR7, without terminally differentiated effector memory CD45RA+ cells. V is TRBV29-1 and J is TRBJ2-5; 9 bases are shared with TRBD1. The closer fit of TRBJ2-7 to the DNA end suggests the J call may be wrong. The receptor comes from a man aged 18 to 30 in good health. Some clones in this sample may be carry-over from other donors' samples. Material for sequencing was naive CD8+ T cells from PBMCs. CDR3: CSVDFGTGPYEQYF. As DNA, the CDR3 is TGCAGCGTTGATTTTGGGACAGGGCCCTACGAGCAGTACTTC.